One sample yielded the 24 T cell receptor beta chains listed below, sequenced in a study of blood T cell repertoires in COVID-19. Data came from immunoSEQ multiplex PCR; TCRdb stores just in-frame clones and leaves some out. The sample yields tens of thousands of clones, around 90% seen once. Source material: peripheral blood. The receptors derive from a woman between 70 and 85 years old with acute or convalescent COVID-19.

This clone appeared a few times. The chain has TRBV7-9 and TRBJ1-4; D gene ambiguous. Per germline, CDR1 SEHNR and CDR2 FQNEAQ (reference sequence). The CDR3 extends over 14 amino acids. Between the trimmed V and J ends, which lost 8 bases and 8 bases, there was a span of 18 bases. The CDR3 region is CASQRRAGPEKLFF. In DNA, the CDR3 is TGTGCCAGCCAACGGCGAGCTGGGCCCGAAAAACTGTTTTTT.

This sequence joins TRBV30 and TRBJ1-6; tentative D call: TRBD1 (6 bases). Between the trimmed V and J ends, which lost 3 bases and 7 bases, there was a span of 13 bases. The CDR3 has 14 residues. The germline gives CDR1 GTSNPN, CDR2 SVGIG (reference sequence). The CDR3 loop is CAWRSDSTNSPLHF. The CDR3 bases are TGTGCCTGGAGATCGGACAGCACAAATTCACCCCTCCACTTT.

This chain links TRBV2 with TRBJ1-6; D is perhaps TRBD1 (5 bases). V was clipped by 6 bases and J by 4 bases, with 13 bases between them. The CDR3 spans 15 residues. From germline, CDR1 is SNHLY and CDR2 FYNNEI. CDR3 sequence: CASRGVSGYNSPLHF. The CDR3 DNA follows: TGTGCCAGCAGAGGGGTATCCGGTTATAATTCACCCCTCCACTTT.

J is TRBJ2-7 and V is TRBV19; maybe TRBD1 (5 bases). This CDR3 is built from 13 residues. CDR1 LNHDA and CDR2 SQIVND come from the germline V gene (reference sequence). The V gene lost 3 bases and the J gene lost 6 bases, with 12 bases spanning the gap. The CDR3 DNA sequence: TGTGCCAGTAGTATGAGGACAATGGGCGAGCAGTACTTC. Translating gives CASSMRTMGEQYF.

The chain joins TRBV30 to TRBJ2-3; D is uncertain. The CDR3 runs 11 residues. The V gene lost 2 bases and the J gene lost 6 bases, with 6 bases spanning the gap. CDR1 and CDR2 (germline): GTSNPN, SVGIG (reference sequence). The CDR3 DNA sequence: TGTGCCTGGAGTCTGGAGGATACGCAGTATTTT. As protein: CAWSLEDTQYF.

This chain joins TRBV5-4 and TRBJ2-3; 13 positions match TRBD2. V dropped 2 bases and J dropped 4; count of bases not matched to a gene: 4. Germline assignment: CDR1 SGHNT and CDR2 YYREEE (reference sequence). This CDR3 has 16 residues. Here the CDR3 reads CASSLELAGGADTQYF. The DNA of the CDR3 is TGTGCCAGCAGCTTAGAACTAGCGGGGGGGGCAGATACGCAGTATTTT.

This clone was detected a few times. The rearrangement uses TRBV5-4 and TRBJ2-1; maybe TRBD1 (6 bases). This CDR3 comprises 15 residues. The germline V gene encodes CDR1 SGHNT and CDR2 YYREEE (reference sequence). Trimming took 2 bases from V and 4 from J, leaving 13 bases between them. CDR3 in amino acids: CASSLIGQTYNEQFF. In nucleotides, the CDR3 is TGTGCCAGCAGCTTAATCGGACAGACATACAATGAGCAGTTCTTC.

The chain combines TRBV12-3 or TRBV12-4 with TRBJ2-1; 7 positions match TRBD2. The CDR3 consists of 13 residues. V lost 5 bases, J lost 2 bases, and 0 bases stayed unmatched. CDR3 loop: CASSGLAYNEQFF. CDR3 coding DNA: TGTGCCAGCAGTGGACTAGCCTACAATGAGCAGTTCTTC.

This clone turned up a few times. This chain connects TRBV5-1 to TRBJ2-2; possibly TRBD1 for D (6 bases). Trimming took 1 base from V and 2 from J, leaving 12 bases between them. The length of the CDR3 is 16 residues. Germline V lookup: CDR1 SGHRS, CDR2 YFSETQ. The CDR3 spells CASSLYGTHNTGELFF. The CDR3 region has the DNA TGCGCCAGCAGCTTGTATGGGACACATAACACCGGGGAGCTGTTTTTT.

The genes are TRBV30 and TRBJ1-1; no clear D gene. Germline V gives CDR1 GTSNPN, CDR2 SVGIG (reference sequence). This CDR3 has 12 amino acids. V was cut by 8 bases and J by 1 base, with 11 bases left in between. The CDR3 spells CAGDQRNTEAFF. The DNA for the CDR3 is TGTGCCGGAGACCAGAGGAACACTGAAGCTTTCTTT.

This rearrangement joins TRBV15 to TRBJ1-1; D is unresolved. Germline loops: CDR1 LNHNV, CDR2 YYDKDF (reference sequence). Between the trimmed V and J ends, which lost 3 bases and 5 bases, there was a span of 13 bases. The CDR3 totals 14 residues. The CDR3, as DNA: TGTGCCACCAGCAGTAGAGGGTTGAGAACTGAAGCTTTCTTT. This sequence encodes CATSSRGLRTEAFF.

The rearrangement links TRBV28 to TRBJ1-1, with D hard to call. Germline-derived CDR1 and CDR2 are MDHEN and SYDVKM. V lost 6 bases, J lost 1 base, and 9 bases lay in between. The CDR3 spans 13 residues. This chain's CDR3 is CASRPGKNTEAFF. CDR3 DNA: TGTGCCAGCAGACCCGGGAAGAACACTGAAGCTTTCTTT.

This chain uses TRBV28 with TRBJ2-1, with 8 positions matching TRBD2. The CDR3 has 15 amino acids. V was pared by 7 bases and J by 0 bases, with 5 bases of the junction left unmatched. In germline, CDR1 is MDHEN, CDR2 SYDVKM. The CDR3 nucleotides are TGTGCCAGCAAAAGCGGGGGAAACTCCTACAATGAGCAGTTCTTC. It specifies CASKSGGNSYNEQFF.

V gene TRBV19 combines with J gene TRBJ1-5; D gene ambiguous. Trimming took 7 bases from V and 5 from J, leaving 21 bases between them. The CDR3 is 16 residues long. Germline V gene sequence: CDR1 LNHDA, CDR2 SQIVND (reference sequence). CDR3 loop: CASTFGVNPSYQPQHF. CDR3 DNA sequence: TGTGCCAGTACTTTCGGGGTTAACCCCAGCTATCAGCCCCAGCATTTT.

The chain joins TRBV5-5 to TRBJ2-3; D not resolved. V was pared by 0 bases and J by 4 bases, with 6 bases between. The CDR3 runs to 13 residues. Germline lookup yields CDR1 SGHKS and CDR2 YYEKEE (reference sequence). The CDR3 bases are TGTGCCAGCAGCTTGGAAACTCCAGATACGCAGTATTTT. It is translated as CASSLETPDTQYF.

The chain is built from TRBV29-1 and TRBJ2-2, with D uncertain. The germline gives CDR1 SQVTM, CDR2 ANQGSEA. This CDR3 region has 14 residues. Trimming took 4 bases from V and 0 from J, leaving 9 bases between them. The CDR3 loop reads CSVARSPNTGELFF. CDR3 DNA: TGCAGCGTTGCCCGGAGCCCGAACACCGGGGAGCTGTTTTTT.

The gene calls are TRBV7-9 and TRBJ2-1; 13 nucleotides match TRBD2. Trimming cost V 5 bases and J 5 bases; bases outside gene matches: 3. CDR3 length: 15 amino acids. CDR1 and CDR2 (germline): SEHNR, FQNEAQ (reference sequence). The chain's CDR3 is CASSPGTSGNNEQFF. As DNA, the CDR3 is TGTGCCAGCAGCCCTGGGACTAGCGGGAACAATGAGCAGTTCTTC.

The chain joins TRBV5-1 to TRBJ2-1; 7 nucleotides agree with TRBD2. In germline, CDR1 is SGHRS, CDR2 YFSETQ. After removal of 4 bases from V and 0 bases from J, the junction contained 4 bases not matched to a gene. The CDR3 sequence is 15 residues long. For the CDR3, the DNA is TGCGCCAGCAGCAGCGGGGCCCTCTCCTACAATGAGCAGTTCTTC. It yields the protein CASSSGALSYNEQFF. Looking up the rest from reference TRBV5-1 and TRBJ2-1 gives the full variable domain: KAGVTQTPRYLIKTRGQQVTLSCSPISGHRSVSWYQQTPGQGLQFLFEYFSETQRNKGNFPGRFSGRQFSNSRSEMNVSTLELGDSALYLCASSSGALSYNEQFFGPGTRLTVL.

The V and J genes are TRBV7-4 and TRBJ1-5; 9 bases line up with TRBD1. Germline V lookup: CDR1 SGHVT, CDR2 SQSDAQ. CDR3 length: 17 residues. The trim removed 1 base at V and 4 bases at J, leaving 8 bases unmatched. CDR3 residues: CASSLVGFGQGNQPQHF. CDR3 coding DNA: TGTGCCAGCAGCTTAGTCGGGTTTGGACAGGGGAATCAGCCCCAGCATTTT.

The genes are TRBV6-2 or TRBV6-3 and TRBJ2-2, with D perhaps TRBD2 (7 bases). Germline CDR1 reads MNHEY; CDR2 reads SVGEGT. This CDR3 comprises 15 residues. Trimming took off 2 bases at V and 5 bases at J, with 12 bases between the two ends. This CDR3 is CASSYGGADTGELFF. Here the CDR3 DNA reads TGTGCCAGCAGTTACGGGGGGGCGGATACCGGGGAGCTGTTTTTT.

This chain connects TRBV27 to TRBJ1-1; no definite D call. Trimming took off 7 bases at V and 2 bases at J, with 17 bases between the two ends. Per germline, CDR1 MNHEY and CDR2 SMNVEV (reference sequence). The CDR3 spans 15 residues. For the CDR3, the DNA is TGTGCCAGCATTGGGTATCACAGTAAAAACACTGAAGCTTTCTTT. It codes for CASIGYHSKNTEAFF.

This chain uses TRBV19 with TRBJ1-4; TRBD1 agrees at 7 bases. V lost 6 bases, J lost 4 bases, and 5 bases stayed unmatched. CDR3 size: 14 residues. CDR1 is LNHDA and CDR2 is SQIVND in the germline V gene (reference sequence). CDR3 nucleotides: TGTGCCAGTAGGGGGACAGAAGATAATGAAAAACTGTTTTTT. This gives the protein CASRGTEDNEKLFF.

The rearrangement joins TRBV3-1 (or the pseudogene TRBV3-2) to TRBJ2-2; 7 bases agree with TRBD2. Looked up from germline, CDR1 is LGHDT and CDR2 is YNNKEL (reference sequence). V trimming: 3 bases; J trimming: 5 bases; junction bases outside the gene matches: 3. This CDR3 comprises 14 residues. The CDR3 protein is CASSHYSGTGELFF. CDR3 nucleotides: TGTGCCAGCAGCCACTATAGCGGGACCGGGGAGCTGTTTTTT.

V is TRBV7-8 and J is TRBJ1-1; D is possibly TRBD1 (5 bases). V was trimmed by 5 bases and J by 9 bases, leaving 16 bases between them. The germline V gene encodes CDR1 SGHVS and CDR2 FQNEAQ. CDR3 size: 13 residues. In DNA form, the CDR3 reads TGTGCCAGCAGCCCAGAACGGGGGTTACAAGCTTTCTTT. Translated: CASSPERGLQAFF.